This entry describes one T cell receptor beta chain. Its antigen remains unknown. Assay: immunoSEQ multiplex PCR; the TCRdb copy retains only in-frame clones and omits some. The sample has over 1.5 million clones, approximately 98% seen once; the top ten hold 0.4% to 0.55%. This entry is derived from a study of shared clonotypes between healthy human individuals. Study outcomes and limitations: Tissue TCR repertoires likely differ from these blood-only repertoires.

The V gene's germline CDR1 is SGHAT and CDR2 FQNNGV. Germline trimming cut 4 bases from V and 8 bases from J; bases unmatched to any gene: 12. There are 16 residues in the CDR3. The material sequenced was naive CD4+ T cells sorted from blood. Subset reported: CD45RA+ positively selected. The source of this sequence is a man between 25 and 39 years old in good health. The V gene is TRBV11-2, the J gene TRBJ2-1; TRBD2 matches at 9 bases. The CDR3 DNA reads TGTGCCAGCAGCTCGGTCCCTTTTAGCGGGAGCTATGAGCAGTTCTTC. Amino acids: CASSSVPFSGSYEQFF.